This T cell receptor beta chain was captured by sequencing in a study of shared clonotypes between healthy human individuals (dated by TCRdb to 2019 to 2021). For context, the study as a whole: Two women and a few men aged 18 to 49 years were included in the cohort. For each donor, three plates each were used for CD4 naive and CD4 memory, two plates were used for CD8 naive, and one plate was used for CD8 memory. To estimate repertoire size and how much clonotypes are shared between individuals, the study performed deep sequencing of blood TCR repertoires from a handful of healthy adults. To increase sequencing depth and limit assay-specific biases, TCR repertoire library preparation and sequencing were carried out by different laboratories using diverse techniques. Per donor, leukapheresis produced somewhere between about 0.85 and 10 billion PBMCs.

Regarding this clone: Its antigen remains unidentified. No much larger clonotype is one base removed from it; base qualities were not supplied.

TCR CDR3 regions were amplified from genomic DNA by multiplex PCR using the deep immunoSEQ assay. Extracted genomic DNA from each cell subset was spread evenly across all wells of several immunoSEQ 96-well plates, with each plate serving as a replicate. Each replicate PCR for sorted subsets received roughly 0.2 ug genomic DNA, equal to about 30,000 T cell genomes. Purified libraries were quantified with a Qubit 3.0 fluorometer, sized on a Bioanalyzer 2100, and re-quantified with the KAPA Library Quantification kit. Every immunoSEQ 96-well plate was sequenced on a dedicated single-read 150-cycle Illumina NextSeq 550 flow cell. As for the authors' bioinformatics: Because the immunoSEQ output held only junctional sequences and lacked quality scores, the filtering could not match the filtering applied to full-length reads. Sequences were annotated with PyIR, a Python wrapper for IgBLAST v1.9, and V/J genes and CDR3 were assigned using IMGT germline references. Reads were filtered out if the reads had weak V/J assignments (E-value above 1e-6), no CDR3, stop codons, out-of-frame junctions, or ambiguous translated residues. A V3J clonotype was defined by an identical inferred V gene, J gene, and CDR3 amino acid sequence. The percentage overlap between two repertoires was calculated by dividing the number of shared unique clonotypes by the size of the smaller repertoire. Repertoire richness was assessed with RTK rarefaction, the Chao1 estimator, and Recon v2.1 estimates of unobserved clonotypes. Generation probabilities were computed with OLGA for all TCRbeta clonotypes obtained by the gDNA method from four donors. Here the immuneACCESS table is served through TCRdb, limited to in-frame sequences with V and J called. Missing clones are a known gap in these copies; in checked studies unresolved V genes cover under half, and the rest lacks a known reason. The D gene and trimming were derived from the DNA, and the V and J assignments and clone size from that table. Across this sample there are hundreds of thousands of clones, with more than 70% seen only once. The top ten clonotypes cover around 1.7% of the sample.

Between the V and J ends, shortened by 2 bases and 7 bases respectively, the junction contains 12 bases. Counted from cysteine to phenylalanine, this CDR3 has 13 amino acids. Kept here is only the CDR3 DNA, which spans 39 bases and is read in frame from base 1. CDR1 and CDR2, looked up from the germline V gene, are SGHTA and FQGNSA. Points the paper makes about the study in general: Larger estimated clonotype richness was generally found for naive subsets than for memory subsets. Compared with non-shared clonotypes, the clonotypes found in all four sorted-subset donors had higher generation probabilities. Sampling was restricted to blood, and TCR repertoires in tissues likely differ from the TCR repertoires found in blood. The genetic and exposure-history diversity represented was limited by the small number of donors. Rarefaction of sorted-subset datasets indicated incomplete sequencing despite the large sequencing depth. Pairwise subsampling led to the expectation that sequencing depth would affect the degree of clonotype sharing among donors. Sharing across a few donors was observed for around 5% of naive CD4, 3.5% of naive CD8, over 2% of memory CD4, and around 0.4% of memory CD8 clonotypes.

The donors were healthy, HIV-negative adults who had no recently reported acute infections or vaccinations. Every donor was a Caucasian adult residing in Nashville, Tennessee, USA. CD4+ T cells were enriched by magnetic negative selection; naive cells were then positively selected on CD45RA, and the negative fraction formed the memory subset. Blood was obtained by leukapheresis, after which PBMCs were separated by Ficoll-Histopaque density gradient centrifugation and cryopreserved in liquid nitrogen vapor phase. Analytical flow cytometry was used to check the purity and quantity of every magnetically sorted T cell population. Genomic DNA was isolated from every sorted fraction and measured by UV absorbance on a Nanodrop 2000c.

The source is a woman aged 30 to 39 in good health. The material sequenced was memory CD4+ T cells sorted from blood. Sample cell subset or site, as interpreted from the label and publication: CD45RA-negative fraction. Recombination joined TRBV7-2 with TRBJ2-7; the D gene cannot be resolved beyond TRBD1 or TRBD2, each matching 5 bases. The encoded CDR3 is CASSLMGVVEQYF. The sequence in DNA is TGTGCCAGCAGCTTAATGGGGGTGGTAGAGCAGTACTTC.